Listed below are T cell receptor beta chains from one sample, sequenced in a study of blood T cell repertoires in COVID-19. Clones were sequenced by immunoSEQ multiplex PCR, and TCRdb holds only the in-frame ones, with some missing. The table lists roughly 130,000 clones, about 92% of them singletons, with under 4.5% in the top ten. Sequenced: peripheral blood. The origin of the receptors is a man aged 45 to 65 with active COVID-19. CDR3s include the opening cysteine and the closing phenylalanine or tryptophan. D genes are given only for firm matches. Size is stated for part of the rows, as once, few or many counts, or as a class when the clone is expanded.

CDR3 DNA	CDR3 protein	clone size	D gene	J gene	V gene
TGTGCCATCAGTGAGAATTTCGGGACAGTCCATCAGCCCCAGCATTTT	CAISENFGTVHQPQHF	once	TRBD1	TRBJ1-5	TRBV10-3
TGTGCCAGCAGCTTAGTCGGGGGCACCGGGGAGCTGTTTTTT	CASSLVGGTGELFF	-	-	TRBJ2-2	TRBV7-8
TGTGCCAGCAGCCAAGATCAAAGGGGAAACTATGGCTACACCTTC	CASSQDQRGNYGYTF	-	-	TRBJ1-2	TRBV4-2
TGTGCCAGCCGCGCCTCCGGGACAGATGGCTACACCTTC	CASRASGTDGYTF	-	TRBD1	TRBJ1-2	TRBV27
TGTGCCAGCAGCTTCCCCACGAGTGATACGCAGTATTTT	CASSFPTSDTQYF	-	-	TRBJ2-3	TRBV5-4
TGTGCCAGCAGTTCTAGTTTTCCCTCCTACAATGAGCAGTTCTTC	CASSSSFPSYNEQFF	-	-	TRBJ2-1	TRBV6-5
TGTGCCAGCAGCCAAGGAACAGGGGTTGGCTATAATTCACCCCTCCACTTT	CASSQGTGVGYNSPLHF	-	TRBD1	TRBJ1-6	TRBV3-1/TRBV3-2
TGTGCCAGCAGTGTCCCGGGACAGGGGGCAACTAATGAAAAACTGTTTTTT	CASSVPGQGATNEKLFF	-	TRBD1	TRBJ1-4	TRBV2
TGTGCCAGCACCGCTAGCGGGAGCGAGCAGTACTTC	CASTASGSEQYF	-	TRBD2	TRBJ2-7	TRBV6-6
TGCGCCAGCAGCCAAGATCGGACAAACCATCCAGATACGCAGTATTTT	CASSQDRTNHPDTQYF	-	-	TRBJ2-3	TRBV4-1
TGTGCCAGCAGCTTAGGTGCGGGGTCAAAGAATACGCAGTATTTT	CASSLGAGSKNTQYF	-	-	TRBJ2-3	TRBV7-8
TGTGCCAGCACCCATAACCCAGAAATGAACACTGAAGCTTTCTTT	CASTHNPEMNTEAFF	-	-	TRBJ1-1	TRBV21-1
TGTGCCAGCAGAACTAGCGGGGGGACCTACGAGCAGTACTTC	CASRTSGGTYEQYF	-	TRBD2	TRBJ2-7	TRBV2
TGCGCCAGCAGCCTGGGGGAGATCGGGGGCTACACCTTC	CASSLGEIGGYTF	-	-	TRBJ1-2	TRBV5-1
TGTGCCAGCAGGTCAAAGGGGGGGCGGCTGAACACTGAAGCTTTCTTT	CASRSKGGRLNTEAFF	-	-	TRBJ1-1	TRBV7-2
TGTGCCAGCACGGCGACTTTGCAAGAGACCCAGTACTTC	CASTATLQETQYF	-	-	TRBJ2-5	TRBV6-5
TGTGCCAGCTCACCCTCGATTCGGAGAGAGACCCAGTACTTC	CASSPSIRRETQYF	-	-	TRBJ2-5	TRBV18
TGTGCCAGCAGCCAAAGAGTTAACACCGGGGAGCTGTTTTTT	CASSQRVNTGELFF	-	-	TRBJ2-2	TRBV3-1/TRBV3-2
TGCGCCAGCAGCTCCACAGGGGGCCTGACGGAAGCTTTCTTT	CASSSTGGLTEAFF	-	TRBD1	TRBJ1-1	TRBV5-1
TGTGCCAGTAGTATAGGGCAGGGGGCAGGAGGCTACACCTTC	CASSIGQGAGGYTF	-	TRBD1	TRBJ1-2	TRBV19
TGTGCCAGCAGCTTAGCGGGGGCCCACAATGAGCAGTTCTTC	CASSLAGAHNEQFF	-	-	TRBJ2-1	TRBV7-9
TGTGCCAGCAGCTTAGTCGGGGGGCGCGACAATGAGCAGTTCTTC	CASSLVGGRDNEQFF	-	-	TRBJ2-1	TRBV11-3
TGTGCCAGTAGTACAGAACTAGCGGGGGCCCACGAGCAGTACTTC	CASSTELAGAHEQYF	-	TRBD2	TRBJ2-7	TRBV19
TGTGCCAGCAGTTGGACCGACAGGACTGGAAATGAAAAACTGTTTTTT	CASSWTDRTGNEKLFF	-	-	TRBJ1-4	TRBV6-5
TGTGCCAGCAGTGAATCGTCAGCTAGCGAGCAGTACTTC	CASSESSASEQYF	-	-	TRBJ2-7	TRBV6-1
TGTGCCAGCAGTTCAGGGAGGCAGGGGAACACTGAAGCTTTCTTT	CASSSGRQGNTEAFF	few	-	TRBJ1-1	TRBV7-8